The 26 T cell receptor beta chains in this list originate from one sample, sequenced in a study of early T cells in non-severe SARS-CoV-2 infection. TCRdb processed the 5' RACE reads anew with MiXCR; each CDR3 protein has one entry. Counted here are approximately 42,000 distinct CDR3 sequences, around 6% occurring once; the ten biggest clones make up 12%. The sequenced sample was whole blood. These receptors all stem from an adult who was a healthcare worker with PCR-confirmed SARS-CoV-2 infection or an uninfected control (not recorded which).

This clonotype occurred many times. V and J are TRBV30 and TRBJ2-5, with 10 positions matching TRBD1. This CDR3 has 15 residues. Germline V gene data show CDR1 as GTSNPN and CDR2 as SVGIG (reference sequence). The ends lost 3 bases at V and 3 bases at J; junction bases unmatched: 7. This CDR3 reads CAWRGRTGGKETQYF. For the CDR3, the DNA is TGTGCCTGGAGGGGAAGGACAGGGGGGAAAGAGACCCAGTACTTC.

This clonotype was counted only a few times. The chain has TRBV5-1 and TRBJ2-5; D not resolved. Between the trimmed V and J ends, which lost 0 bases and 4 bases, there was a span of 10 bases. Germline V gene sequence: CDR1 SGHRS, CDR2 YFSETQ. The CDR3 length is 14 residues. The CDR3 reads CASSLVPVGETQYF. The CDR3 nucleotides are TGCGCCAGCAGCTTGGTCCCTGTGGGAGAGACCCAGTACTTC. The full variable domain, with the rest looked up from reference TRBV5-1 and TRBJ2-5, is KAGVTQTPRYLIKTRGQQVTLSCSPISGHRSVSWYQQTPGQGLQFLFEYFSETQRNKGNFPGRFSGRQFSNSRSEMNVSTLELGDSALYLCASSLVPVGETQYFGPGTRLLVL.

This clonotype was seen only a few times. The V and J genes are TRBV30 and TRBJ1-5, with TRBD1 as a possible D gene (6 bases). Germline V gene sequence: CDR1 GTSNPN, CDR2 SVGIG (reference sequence). The V and J ends lost 4 bases and 3 bases respectively, with 16 bases between them. The CDR3 length is 15 residues. The CDR3 here is CAWTHQGRNNQPQHF. CDR3 bases: TGTGCCTGGACCCACCAGGGGAGGAACAATCAGCCCCAGCATTTT.

CDR3 DNA sequence: TGTGCCATAGGGGGTCACGGCACAGATACGCAGTATTTT. Protein sequence: CAIGGHGTDTQYF. This chain uses TRBV2 with TRBJ2-3; a possible D gene is TRBD1 (6 bases). Germline lookup yields CDR1 SNHLY and CDR2 FYNNEI. V was clipped by 10 bases and J by 1 base, with 12 bases between them. The CDR3 loop spans 13 amino acids.

This clonotype was counted only a few times. The chain links TRBV4-3 to TRBJ2-1; TRBD1 might be the D (6 bases). Germline CDR1 is LGHNA and CDR2 is YSLEER. This CDR3 has 17 residues. Trimming removed 4 bases from V and 0 bases from J, with 16 bases in between. The DNA of the CDR3 is TGCGCCAGCAGCCTACAGGGACACATTAGCTCCTACAATGAGCAGTTCTTC. Protein product: CASSLQGHISSYNEQFF.

This clonotype was seen repeatedly, ten times or more. This chain joins TRBV6-4 and TRBJ2-2, with TRBD1 identical over 7 bases. The length of the CDR3 is 14 residues. Losses at the gene ends were 4 bases for V and 3 bases for J; bases not matched to a gene: 2. The germline V gene has CDR1 MRHNA and CDR2 SNTAGT. Here the CDR3 DNA reads TGTGCCAGCAGTGCCGACAGGGACACCGGGGAGCTGTTTTTT. Its protein is CASSADRDTGELFF.

This clonotype has a handful of counts. CDR3 nucleotide sequence: TGCAGTGTAGCACCGGGACTAGAGGGCCTCGAGCAGTACTTC. It specifies CSVAPGLEGLEQYF. V is TRBV20-1 and J is TRBJ2-7, with TRBD2 matching 8 bases. CDR1 and CDR2 from the germline V gene are DFQATT and SNEGSKA (reference sequence). V lost 7 bases to trimming and J lost 6 bases; unmatched junction nucleotides: 14. The CDR3 loop spans 14 amino acids.

This clonotype was observed at least ten times. The chain recombines TRBV2 with TRBJ1-2; a weak D match, TRBD1 (5 bases). Germline V CDR1 and CDR2: SNHLY, FYNNEI. The CDR3 sequence is 17 residues long. V was clipped by 2 bases and J by 1 base, with 17 bases between them. The DNA for the CDR3 is TGTGCCAGCAGTGAACGGGGCCTACCCCGTCTTAACTATGGCTACACCTTC. Protein product: CASSERGLPRLNYGYTF.

This clonotype appeared many times. The chain is built from TRBV19 and TRBJ2-1; 13 bases match TRBD2. The CDR3 loop spans 18 amino acids. Germline V gene data show CDR1 as LNHDA and CDR2 as SQIVND (reference sequence). V was pared by 1 base and J by 1 base, with 4 bases of the junction left unmatched. CDR3 bases: TGTGCCAGTAGTATAGGACTAGCGGGGGGTAGGTCCTACAATGAGCAGTTCTTC. This encodes CASSIGLAGGRSYNEQFF.

There are many counts of this clonotype. J is TRBJ2-7 and V is TRBV28, with D unclear. The CDR3 loop spans 12 amino acids. The germline V and J ends were trimmed by 5 bases and 4 bases, with 9 bases remaining between them. Germline V CDR1 and CDR2: MDHEN, SYDVKM. In nucleotides, the CDR3 is TGTGCCAGCAGTAGGCGAGGATACGAGCAGTACTTC. Translating gives CASSRRGYEQYF.

This clonotype appeared many times. V usage is TRBV10-3 and J usage is TRBJ2-1; TRBD1 might be the D (5 bases). Germline V gene data show CDR1 as ENHRY and CDR2 as SYGVKD. Between the trimmed V and J ends, which lost 10 bases and 4 bases, there was a span of 11 bases. CDR3 length: 12 residues. In DNA, the CDR3 is TGTGCCAACCCGACAGTATACAATGAGCAGTTCTTC. Protein sequence: CANPTVYNEQFF.

The V and J genes are TRBV6-4 and TRBJ2-1; 12 bases agree with TRBD2. This CDR3 is 15 amino acids long. With V trimmed by 4 bases and J by 6 bases, 4 bases remained unmatched. The germline V gene encodes CDR1 MRHNA and CDR2 SNTAGT. This CDR3 is CASSVSSGGANEQFF. CDR3 bases: TGTGCCAGCAGTGTTTCTAGCGGGGGGGCCAATGAGCAGTTCTTC.

CDR3 DNA sequence: TGTGCCAGCAGCTTAGGGGGATACACCGGGGAGCTGTTTTTT. Translating gives CASSLGGYTGELFF. The rearrangement joins TRBV11-2 to TRBJ2-2; D remains ambiguous. The V gene lost 1 base and the J gene lost 3 bases, with 6 bases spanning the gap. Germline V gene lookup returns CDR1 SGHAT and CDR2 FQNNGV. This CDR3 is 14 amino acids long.

The chain combines TRBV13 with TRBJ2-7, with D perhaps given as TRBD1 or TRBD2 (5 bases each). V was shortened by 5 bases and J by 4 bases, with 15 bases between the two germline ends. Germline-derived CDR1 and CDR2 are PRHDT and FYEKMQ (reference sequence). The CDR3 contains 14 residues. The CDR3 bases are TGTGCCAGCAGCCTCGAGGGGCCCACTTACGAGCAGTACTTC. Translation gives CASSLEGPTYEQYF.

This clonotype has ten or more counts. V usage is TRBV19 and J usage is TRBJ2-1, with a tentative D call TRBD2 (7 bases). CDR3 length equals 13 residues. V gave up 6 bases and J gave up 8 bases, with 14 bases separating them. CDR1 and CDR2 from the germline V gene are LNHDA and SQIVND (reference sequence). CDR3 DNA: TGTGCCAGTAGCGGGGGGCGACCGGATGAGCAGTTCTTC. As protein: CASSGGRPDEQFF.

This clonotype came up many times. This chain links TRBV5-6 with TRBJ1-4, with 10 positions matching TRBD1. The CDR3 extends over 17 amino acids. V was pared by 4 bases and J by 8 bases, with 14 bases of the junction left unmatched. CDR1 is SGHDT, CDR2 YYEEEE, per germline. CDR3 region: CASSARTGGAAREKLFF. The CDR3 DNA reads TGTGCCAGCAGCGCACGGACAGGGGGTGCCGCGCGGGAAAAACTGTTTTTT.

This clonotype has ten or more counts. The CDR3 is CASSRSKGDNEQFF. Written as DNA, the CDR3 is TGCGCCAGCAGCCGGTCGAAGGGGGACAATGAGCAGTTCTTC. V usage is TRBV4-1 and J usage is TRBJ2-1; tentatively, D is TRBD1 (6 bases). The germline V gene encodes CDR1 MGHRA and CDR2 YSYEKL. The germline V and J ends were trimmed by 4 bases and 5 bases, with 12 bases remaining between them. The CDR3 runs 14 residues.

The sample holds many counts of this clonotype. This chain links TRBV11-2 with TRBJ2-7, with 9 bases aligning to TRBD1. Trimming at V came to 0 bases and at J to 2 bases, leaving 11 bases not matched to a gene. CDR3 size: 18 residues. CDR1 is SGHAT and CDR2 is FQNNGV in the germline V gene. The CDR3 reads CASSLEGLDRGGTYEQYF. CDR3 bases: TGTGCCAGCAGCTTAGAGGGCCTTGACAGGGGGGGAACCTACGAGCAGTACTTC.

Concerning this clonotype: Possible read error: a much larger clone is one base away. The chain combines TRBV11-2 with TRBJ2-7; D could derive from TRBD1 or TRBD2 (5 bases each). Germline values: CDR1 SGHAT, CDR2 FQNNGV. V lost 5 bases to trimming and J lost 7 bases, with 18 bases between them. This CDR3 spans 14 amino acids. The CDR3 reads CASSTRGRDLEQYF. The DNA of the CDR3 is TGTGCCAGCAGCACGAGGGGACGTGATTTGGAGCAGTACTTC.

This clonotype has at least ten counts. J is TRBJ1-2 and V is TRBV19; the D gene is possibly TRBD1 (6 bases). V dropped 4 bases and J dropped 4 bases, with 16 bases sitting between them. CDR1 is LNHDA and CDR2 is SQIVND in the germline V gene (reference sequence). This CDR3 comprises 15 residues. The CDR3 here is CASSRGQIQIYGYTF. The CDR3 nucleotides are TGTGCCAGTAGTAGAGGACAGATCCAAATCTATGGCTACACCTTC. Using reference TRBV19 and TRBJ1-2 for the parts outside the CDR3, the full variable domain is DGGITQSPKYLFRKEGQNVTLSCEQNLNHDAMYWYRQDPGQGLRLIYYSQIVNDFQKGDIAEGYSVSREKKESFPLTVTSAQKNPTAFYLCASSRGQIQIYGYTFGSGTRLTVV.

V gene TRBV5-4 combines with J gene TRBJ2-2; possible D gene TRBD2, 6 bases. Germline assignment: CDR1 SGHNT and CDR2 YYREEE (reference sequence). CDR3 length: 15 residues. Trimming cost V 3 bases and J 4 bases, with 13 bases left between them. Written as DNA, the CDR3 is TGTGCCAGCAGCTGGTCTAGCGTAGGCACCGGGGAGCTGTTTTTT. The encoded protein is CASSWSSVGTGELFF. Looking up the rest from reference TRBV5-4 and TRBJ2-2 gives the full variable domain: ETGVTQSPTHLIKTRGQQVTLRCSSQSGHNTVSWYQQALGQGPQFIFQYYREEENGRGNFPPRFSGLQFPNYSSELNVNALELDDSALYLCASSWSSVGTGELFFGEGSRLTVL.

A remark on this clonotype: A much larger clone differs from this one at a single base, so this may be a read error. This chain links TRBV29-1 with TRBJ2-2; 11 bases are a match to TRBD2. Germline CDR1 is SQVTM and CDR2 is ANQGSEA. This CDR3 has 15 residues. J lost 10 bases, V lost 3 bases, and 10 bases had no gene match. The CDR3 sequence: CSVDGLAGGREELFF. Written as DNA, the CDR3 is TGCAGCGTTGATGGGCTAGCGGGGGGACGAGAGGAGCTGTTTTTT.

This clonotype was counted ten times or more. The V call is TRBV11-2, the J call TRBJ2-7, with 7 bases matching TRBD1. The CDR3 contains 15 residues. In germline, CDR1 is SGHAT, CDR2 FQNNGV. V trimming: 2 bases; J trimming: 2 bases; junction bases outside the gene matches: 6. CDR3 in DNA: TGTGCCAGCAGCTTACAGACAGGGAATACCTACGAGCAGTACTTC. Its translation: CASSLQTGNTYEQYF.

The chain combines TRBV18 with TRBJ2-7, with TRBD1 matching 7 bases. This CDR3 has 13 residues. The junction had 3 bases not matched to a gene; V was cut back by 4 bases and J by 3 bases. Germline-derived CDR1 and CDR2 are KGHSH and LQKENI. The CDR3 DNA follows: TGTGCCAGCTCACGAGGGGGCAACTACGAGCAGTACTTC. Protein product: CASSRGGNYEQYF. The full variable domain, with the rest looked up from reference TRBV18 and TRBJ2-7, is NAGVMQNPRHLVRRRGQEARLRCSPMKGHSHVYWYRQLPEEGLKFMVYLQKENIIDESGMPKERFSAEFPKEGPSILRIQQVVRGDSAAYFCASSRGGNYEQYFGPGTRLTVT.

V and J are TRBV29-1 and TRBJ2-3, with 9 bases lining up with TRBD2. The CDR3 sequence is 13 residues long. V gave up 8 bases and J gave up 5 bases; unmatched junction bases: 8. The germline gives CDR1 SQVTM, CDR2 ANQGSEA. The CDR3 DNA is TGCAGCTTAGCGGGGGCCCGAGGAGATACGCAGTATTTT. This gives the protein CSLAGARGDTQYF.

This clonotype was recorded at least ten times. The chain couples TRBV11-2 to TRBJ2-5; D gene ambiguous. The germline V gene encodes CDR1 SGHAT and CDR2 FQNNGV. Trimming took off 2 bases at V and 1 base at J, with 8 bases between the two ends. The CDR3 is 14 amino acids. The CDR3 DNA is TGTGCCAGCAGCTTACGCTTCGTCCAAGAGACCCAGTACTTC. This translates into CASSLRFVQETQYF.